What follows describes a single TCR beta chain. Clones were sequenced by immunoSEQ multiplex PCR, and TCRdb holds only the in-frame ones, with some missing. The sample records about 140,000 clones, under 85% being singletons. The data were taken from a study of blood T cell repertoires in COVID-19. The germline V gene has CDR1 MNHEY and CDR2 SVGAGI. V lost 8 bases and J lost 7, with 21 bases in between. The CDR3 totals 15 residues. The sample was peripheral blood. This sequence joins TRBV6-5 and TRBJ2-1; D is undetermined. The source is a human donor in a cohort sampled during active COVID-19. The DNA for the CDR3 is TGTGCCAGCCGACCGACGGGTCTGAGCCGAAATGAGCAGTTCTTC. Translating gives CASRPTGLSRNEQFF.